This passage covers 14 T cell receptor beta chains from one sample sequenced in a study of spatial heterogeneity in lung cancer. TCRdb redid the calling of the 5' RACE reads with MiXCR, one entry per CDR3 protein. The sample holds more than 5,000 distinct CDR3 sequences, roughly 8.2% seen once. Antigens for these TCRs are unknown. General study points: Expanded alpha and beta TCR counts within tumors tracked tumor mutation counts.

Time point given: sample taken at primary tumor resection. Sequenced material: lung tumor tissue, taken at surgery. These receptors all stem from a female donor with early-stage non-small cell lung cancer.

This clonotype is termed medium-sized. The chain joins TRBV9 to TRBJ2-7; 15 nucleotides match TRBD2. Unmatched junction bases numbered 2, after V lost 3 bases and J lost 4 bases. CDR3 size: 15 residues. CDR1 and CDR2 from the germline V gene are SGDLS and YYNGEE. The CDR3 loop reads CASSAGTSGGYEQYF. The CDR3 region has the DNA TGTGCCAGCAGCGCGGGGACTAGCGGGGGGTACGAGCAGTACTTC.

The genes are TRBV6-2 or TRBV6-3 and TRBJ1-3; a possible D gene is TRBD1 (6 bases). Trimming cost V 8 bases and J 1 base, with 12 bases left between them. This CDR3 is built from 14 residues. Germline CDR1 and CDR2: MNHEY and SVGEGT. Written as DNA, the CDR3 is TGTGCCAGCGGACTTACAGGGTCTGGAAACACCATATATTTT. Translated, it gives CASGLTGSGNTIYF.

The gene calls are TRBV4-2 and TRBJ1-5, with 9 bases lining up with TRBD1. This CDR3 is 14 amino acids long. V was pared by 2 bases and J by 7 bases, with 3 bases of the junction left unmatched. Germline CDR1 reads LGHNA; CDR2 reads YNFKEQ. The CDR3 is CASSQLTGGQPQHF. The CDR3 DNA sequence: TGTGCCAGCAGCCAACTTACAGGGGGCCAGCCCCAGCATTTT.

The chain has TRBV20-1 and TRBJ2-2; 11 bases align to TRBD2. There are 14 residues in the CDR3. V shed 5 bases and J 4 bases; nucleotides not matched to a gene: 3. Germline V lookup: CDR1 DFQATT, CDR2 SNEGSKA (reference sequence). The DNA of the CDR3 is TGCAGTGCTTTCCTAGCGGGAGGCACCGGGGAGCTGTTTTTT. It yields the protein CSAFLAGGTGELFF.

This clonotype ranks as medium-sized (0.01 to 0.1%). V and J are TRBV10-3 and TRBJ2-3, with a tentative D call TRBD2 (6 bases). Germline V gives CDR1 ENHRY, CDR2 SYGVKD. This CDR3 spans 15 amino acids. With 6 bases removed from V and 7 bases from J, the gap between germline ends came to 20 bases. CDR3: CAIRRDAEGTYTQYF. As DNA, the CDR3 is TGTGCCATCAGGCGGGACGCCGAGGGGACGTATACGCAGTATTTT.

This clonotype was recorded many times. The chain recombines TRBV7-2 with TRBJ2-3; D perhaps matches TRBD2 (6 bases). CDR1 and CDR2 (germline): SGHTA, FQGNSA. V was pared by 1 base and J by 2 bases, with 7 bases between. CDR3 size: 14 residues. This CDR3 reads CASSLGTTTDTQYF. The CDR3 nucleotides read TGTGCCAGCAGCTTAGGGACTACCACAGATACGCAGTATTTT.

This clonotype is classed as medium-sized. The CDR3 DNA follows: TGTGCCAGCAGCCAAGAAGGAGAGACCCAGTACTTC. This codes for CASSQEGETQYF. The chain couples TRBV3-1 to TRBJ2-5; D remains ambiguous. The germline CDR1 and CDR2 sequences are LGHDT and YNNKEL (reference sequence). With 0 bases removed from V and 4 bases from J, the gap between germline ends came to 3 bases. This CDR3 comprises 12 residues.

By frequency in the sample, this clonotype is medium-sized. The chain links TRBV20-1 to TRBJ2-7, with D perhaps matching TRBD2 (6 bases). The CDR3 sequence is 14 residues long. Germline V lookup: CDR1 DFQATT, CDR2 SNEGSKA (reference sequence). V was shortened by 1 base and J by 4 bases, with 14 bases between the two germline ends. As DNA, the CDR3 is TGCAGTGCTAGAGTTCGACCGGGGGATTACGAGCAGTACTTC. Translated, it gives CSARVRPGDYEQYF.

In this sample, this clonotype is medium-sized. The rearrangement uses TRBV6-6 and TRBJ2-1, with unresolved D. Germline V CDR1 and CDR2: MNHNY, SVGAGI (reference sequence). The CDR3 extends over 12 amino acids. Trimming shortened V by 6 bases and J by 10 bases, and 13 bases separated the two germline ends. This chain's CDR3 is CASSYTPGEQFF. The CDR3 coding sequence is TGTGCCAGCAGCTACACCCCGGGCGAGCAGTTCTTC.

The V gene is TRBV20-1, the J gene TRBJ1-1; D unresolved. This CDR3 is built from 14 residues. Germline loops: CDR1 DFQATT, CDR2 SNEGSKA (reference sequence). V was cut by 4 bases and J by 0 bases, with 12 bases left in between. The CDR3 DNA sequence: TGCAGTGCTATCTCGGTAGGGATGAACACTGAAGCTTTCTTT. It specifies CSAISVGMNTEAFF.

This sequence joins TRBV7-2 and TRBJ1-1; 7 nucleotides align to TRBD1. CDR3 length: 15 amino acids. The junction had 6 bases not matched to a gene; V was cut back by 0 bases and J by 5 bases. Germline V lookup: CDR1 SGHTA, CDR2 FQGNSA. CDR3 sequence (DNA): TGTGCCAGCAGCTTAGCCCCGGGACAGTTAACTGAAGCTTTCTTT. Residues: CASSLAPGQLTEAFF.

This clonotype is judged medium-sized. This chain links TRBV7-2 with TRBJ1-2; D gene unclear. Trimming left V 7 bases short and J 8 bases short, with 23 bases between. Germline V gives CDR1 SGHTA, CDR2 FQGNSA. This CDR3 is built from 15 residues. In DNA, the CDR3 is TGTGCCAGCAAACTGATAGGGTTCGGGTCGGACGGCTACACCTTC. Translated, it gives CASKLIGFGSDGYTF.

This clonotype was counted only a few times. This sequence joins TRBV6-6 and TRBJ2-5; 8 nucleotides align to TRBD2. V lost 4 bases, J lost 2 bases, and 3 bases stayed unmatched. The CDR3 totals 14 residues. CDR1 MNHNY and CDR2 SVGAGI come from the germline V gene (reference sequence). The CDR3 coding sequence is TGTGCCAGCAGTTCGGGGACTAGACAAGAGACCCAGTACTTC. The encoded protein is CASSSGTRQETQYF.

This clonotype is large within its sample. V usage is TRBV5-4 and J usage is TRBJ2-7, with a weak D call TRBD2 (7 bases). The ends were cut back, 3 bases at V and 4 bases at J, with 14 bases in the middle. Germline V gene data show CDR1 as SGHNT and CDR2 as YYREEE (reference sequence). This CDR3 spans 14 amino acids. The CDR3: CASSSGGGLYEQYF. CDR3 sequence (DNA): TGTGCCAGCAGCTCCGGCGGGGGCCTTTACGAGCAGTACTTC. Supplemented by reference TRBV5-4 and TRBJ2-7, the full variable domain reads ETGVTQSPTHLIKTRGQQVTLRCSSQSGHNTVSWYQQALGQGPQFIFQYYREEENGRGNFPPRFSGLQFPNYSSELNVNALELDDSALYLCASSSGGGLYEQYFGPGTRLTVT.